What follows is one T cell receptor (beta chain) and its context. The sample belongs to a study of blood T cell repertoires in COVID-19. Study in general: From the United States, Italy and Spain came samples of acute and convalescent COVID-19. The analysed material was cDNA or gDNA that came from T cells, B-cell-depleted T cells, or PBMCs.

V was trimmed by 8 bases and J by 7 bases, leaving 17 bases between them. CDR1 is SGHAT, CDR2 FQNNGV, per germline. The CDR3 length is 13 residues. Source study methods: Amplification of reference gene primers provided the estimated nucleated cell counts. The assay was immunoSEQ multiplex PCR, and TCRdb's table has in-frame clones only and misses some. V and J calls and clone size are as listed in that table; D and trimming were resolved from the DNA. The table records 250,000 to 300,000 clones, approximately 92% of them present only once. The sequence came from a middle-aged woman who had recovered from COVID-19. Sequencing input: peripheral blood. The chain is built from TRBV11-2 and TRBJ1-2; D is uncertain. The CDR3 loop is CASRSAAALGYTF. The CDR3, as DNA: TGTGCCAGCCGGTCGGCGGCGGCGCTTGGCTACACCTTC. Drawing the rest from reference TRBV11-2 and TRBJ1-2, the complete variable domain is EAGVAQSPRYKIIEKRQSVAFWCNPISGHATLYWYQQILGQGPKLLIQFQNNGVVDDSQLPKDRFSAERLKGVDSTLKIQPAKLEDSAVYLCASRSAAALGYTFGSGTRLTVV.